Shown below are 27 T cell receptor beta chains from a single sample sequenced in a study of cytomegalovirus exposure and HLA in healthy donors. A multiplex PCR was run with 60 Vbeta primers and 13 Jbeta primers. Libraries were prepared by immunoSEQ multiplex PCR; TCRdb keeps only in-frame clonotypes and omits some of them. The sample carries roughly 43,000 clones, 60% to 80% recorded once. The sequenced sample was PBMCs. These TCRs come from a man aged 25 to 40 in good health and CMV-seronegative.

The CDR3 bases are TGCGCCAGCAGCCAAGATTGGAGGGGGCATTTCGGAGCTTTCTTT. Translated: CASSQDWRGHFGAFF. The chain combines TRBV4-1 with TRBJ1-1, with TRBD1 identical over 7 bases. From germline, CDR1 is MGHRA and CDR2 YSYEKL. V trimming: 0 bases; J trimming: 10 bases; junction bases outside the gene matches: 11. There are 15 residues in the CDR3.

The chain recombines TRBV12-5 with TRBJ2-1; 8 bases are a match to TRBD2. This CDR3 spans 16 amino acids. CDR1 is LGHNT and CDR2 is FRNRAP in the germline V gene. The J segment lost 4 bases and the V segment lost 2 bases, leaving 7 bases of the junction unmatched. The CDR3 region has the DNA TGTGCTAGTGGTTTGTCTGGGACTAGAGGGTACAATGAGCAGTTCTTC. Protein sequence: CASGLSGTRGYNEQFF.

The CDR3 DNA sequence: TGTGCCAGCAGTTGGGCCGGGGGACGCTCCTACAATGAGCAGTTCTTC. Amino acid sequence: CASSWAGGRSYNEQFF. The chain links TRBV27 to TRBJ2-1, with a weak D call TRBD2 (6 bases). The length of the CDR3 is 16 residues. The V gene lost 4 bases and the J gene lost 0 bases, with 13 bases spanning the gap. Germline loops: CDR1 MNHEY, CDR2 SMNVEV (reference sequence).

The chain joins TRBV11-2 to TRBJ2-5, with TRBD1 matching 9 bases. TRBJ2-7 matches the DNA end more closely, so the J call is doubtful. The CDR3 runs to 13 residues. The germline gives CDR1 SGHAT, CDR2 FQNNGV. CDR3 protein: CASSRDRAYEQYF. The CDR3 DNA sequence: TGTGCCAGCAGCCGGGACAGGGCCTACGAGCAGTACTTC.

V gene TRBV25-1 combines with J gene TRBJ1-6; D not resolved. The CDR3 length is 13 residues. Trimming removed 1 base at V and 9 bases at J, with 7 bases between. From germline, CDR1 is MGHDK and CDR2 SYGVNS. In DNA, the CDR3 is TGTGCCAGCAGTGAATCCCGGGTTTCACCCCTCCACTTT. Translating gives CASSESRVSPLHF.

There are a few counts of this clone. Compared with germline, one end of the junction differs, possibly owing to a read error. The chain combines TRBV5-5 with TRBJ1-1; TRBD1 matches at 7 bases. The CDR3 loop spans 15 amino acids. Germline assignment: CDR1 SGHKS and CDR2 YYEKEE (reference sequence). The CDR3 reads CASSQGGGGGTEAFF. In nucleotides, the CDR3 is TGCGCCAGCAGCCAGGGGGGTGGAGGGGGAACTGAAGCTTTCTTT. The full variable domain, in which reference TRBV5-5 and TRBJ1-1 provide the parts outside the CDR3, is DAGVTQSPTHLIKTRGQQVTLRCSPISGHKSVSWYQQVLGQGPQFIFQYYEKEERGRGNFPDRFSARQFPNYSSELNVNALLLGDSALYLCASSQGGGGGTEAFFGQGTRLTVV.

V is TRBV7-8 and J is TRBJ2-1, with a weak D call TRBD1 (6 bases). Germline V lookup: CDR1 SGHVS, CDR2 FQNEAQ. The CDR3 sequence is 16 residues long. Trimming cost V 2 bases and J 0 bases, with 11 bases left between them. CDR3 sequence reads: CASSLRADSSYNEQFF. Written as DNA, the CDR3 is TGTGCCAGCAGCTTACGAGCGGACAGCTCCTACAATGAGCAGTTCTTC.

The table lists this clone with a count of one. The chain recombines TRBV27 with TRBJ1-2; TRBD1 agrees at 8 bases. The CDR3 spans 13 residues. CDR1 and CDR2 from the germline V gene are MNHEY and SMNVEV (reference sequence). J was trimmed by 6 bases and V by 8 bases; bases with no gene match: 8. The CDR3 spells CASHPQGADGYTF. DNA of the CDR3: TGTGCCAGCCATCCCCAGGGGGCTGATGGCTACACCTTC.

This chain joins TRBV4-1 and TRBJ1-5; D perhaps matches TRBD1 (6 bases). V dropped 3 bases and J dropped 0 bases, with 21 bases sitting between them. CDR3 length equals 19 residues. The germline CDR1 and CDR2 sequences are MGHRA and YSYEKL. The CDR3 DNA sequence: TGCGCCAGCAGCCACTTTTTAGGGGGAGGGGGACATAGCAATCAGCCCCAGCATTTT. Translating gives CASSHFLGGGGHSNQPQHF.

CDR3: CASSLDRRTYEQYF. The CDR3 coding sequence is TGTGCCAGCAGCCTGGACAGGCGCACCTACGAGCAGTACTTC. The rearrangement joins TRBV7-2 to TRBJ2-7, with 7 bases lining up with TRBD1. The CDR3 sequence is 14 residues long. CDR1 is SGHTA and CDR2 is FQGNSA in the germline V gene. V lost 5 bases and J lost 2; bases outside the gene matches: 6.

V usage is TRBV2 and J usage is TRBJ2-4, with TRBD1 matching 11 bases. In germline, CDR1 is SNHLY, CDR2 FYNNEI. V lost 6 bases, J lost 4 bases, and 8 bases stayed unmatched. The CDR3 loop spans 16 amino acids. CDR3 nucleotide sequence: TGTGCCAGCAGCTCAGGACAGGGGGCTGGTAAAAACATTCAGTACTTC. It translates to CASSSGQGAGKNIQYF.

The chain uses TRBV7-2 and TRBJ2-3, with 7 bases identical to TRBD2. The germline gives CDR1 SGHTA, CDR2 FQGNSA. The V and J ends lost 5 bases and 2 bases, in that order; junction bases with no gene match: 10. There are 16 residues in the CDR3. This CDR3 reads CASSPRGGGFTDTQYF. The CDR3 bases are TGTGCCAGCAGCCCACGTGGCGGGGGATTCACAGATACGCAGTATTTT.

J is TRBJ2-1 and V is TRBV18; 11 positions agree with TRBD2. V dropped 5 bases and J dropped 2; count of bases not matched to a gene: 2. Germline CDR1 KGHSH, CDR2 LQKENI. The CDR3 loop spans 15 amino acids. The CDR3 sequence: CASSVSGRAYNEQFF. In DNA, the CDR3 is TGTGCCAGCTCAGTTAGCGGGAGGGCCTACAATGAGCAGTTCTTC.

CDR3 in amino acids: CASSLGTQNQPQHF. The CDR3 bases are TGTGCCAGCAGCTTAGGGACACAGAATCAGCCCCAGCATTTT. This chain links TRBV7-9 with TRBJ1-5, with D perhaps matching TRBD1 (5 bases). Germline CDR1 and CDR2: SEHNR and FQNEAQ (reference sequence). CDR3 length: 14 amino acids. The V gene lost 1 base and the J gene lost 4 bases, with 8 bases spanning the gap.

This clone was seen just once. The rearrangement uses TRBV18 and TRBJ1-4, with D tentatively TRBD1 (6 bases). Germline CDR1 is KGHSH and CDR2 is LQKENI. The CDR3 has 15 amino acids. The V and J ends lost 0 bases and 8 bases respectively, with 13 bases between them. The DNA for the CDR3 is TGTGCCAGCTCACCACCGCGTATTCAGGGGGAAAAACTGTTTTTT. Its translation is CASSPPRIQGEKLFF.

This clone has more than one count but fewer than ten. The chain combines TRBV9 with TRBJ2-2, with 8 bases matching TRBD2. Per the germline V gene, CDR1 is SGDLS and CDR2 is YYNGEE. V gave up 0 bases and J gave up 5 bases; unmatched junction bases: 6. This CDR3 has 16 amino acids. CDR3 sequence reads: CASSVARAGGTGELFF. The CDR3 DNA reads as TGTGCCAGCAGCGTAGCTCGGGCGGGAGGTACCGGGGAGCTGTTTTTT. Based on the CDR3 plus reference TRBV9 and TRBJ2-2, the full variable domain is DSGVTQTPKHLITATGQRVTLRCSPRSGDLSVYWYQQSLDQGLQFLIQYYNGEERAKGNILERFSAQQFPDLHSELNLSSLELGDSALYFCASSVARAGGTGELFFGEGSRLTVL.

This chain joins TRBV5-1 and TRBJ2-5; no clear D. The V gene lost 5 bases and the J gene lost 0 bases, with 11 bases spanning the gap. Germline loops: CDR1 SGHRS, CDR2 YFSETQ. The CDR3 is 14 amino acids. DNA of the CDR3: TGCGCCAGCAGGCCTACAGCCGACCAAGAGACCCAGTACTTC. Translated: CASRPTADQETQYF.

V and J are TRBV5-4 and TRBJ2-5, with a possible D match to TRBD2 (5 bases). V was shortened by 3 bases and J by 5 bases, with 14 bases between the two germline ends. The germline V gene encodes CDR1 SGHNT and CDR2 YYREEE (reference sequence). This CDR3 comprises 14 residues. The CDR3 here is CASSYGGRGETQYF. The CDR3 nucleotides read TGTGCCAGCAGCTATGGCGGGCGAGGGGAGACCCAGTACTTC.

This clone was detected only once. The conserved final phenylalanine or tryptophan is absent from the CDR3, which likely points to a read error. The CDR3 coding sequence is TGTGCCAGCAGCCAAGGTGGGACAGGGGGCGTTGGCTACACCCTC. This translates into CASSQGGTGGVGYTL. The V gene is TRBV14, the J gene TRBJ1-2; 12 nucleotides match TRBD1. Germline V gene data show CDR1 as SGHDN and CDR2 as FVKESK. V gave up 1 base and J gave up 7 bases; unmatched junction bases: 4. The CDR3 contains 15 residues.

This chain joins TRBV30 and TRBJ2-7; 10 bases line up with TRBD2. V gave up 4 bases and J gave up 5 bases; unmatched junction bases: 11. Germline-derived CDR1 and CDR2 are GTSNPN and SVGIG (reference sequence). This CDR3 is 15 amino acids long. This CDR3 is CAWNYKTSGLNEQYF. CDR3 coding DNA: TGTGCCTGGAATTATAAGACTAGCGGGTTAAACGAGCAGTACTTC.

V gene TRBV2 combines with J gene TRBJ2-3; 12 bases fit TRBD2. Germline V gene sequence: CDR1 SNHLY, CDR2 FYNNEI. V was pared by 7 bases and J by 11 bases, with 10 bases of the junction left unmatched. This CDR3 spans 14 amino acids. The DNA for the CDR3 is TGTGCCAGCATAAGGACTAGCGGGACCGGGGGGCAGTATTTT. It yields the protein CASIRTSGTGGQYF.

V is TRBV9 and J is TRBJ2-7, with 10 nucleotides matching TRBD1. Germline assignment: CDR1 SGDLS and CDR2 YYNGEE. This CDR3 is 16 amino acids long. Trimming removed 0 bases from V and 4 bases from J; junction bases left unmatched: 7. Here the CDR3 reads CASSVAGTGARYEQYF. The CDR3 DNA is TGTGCCAGCAGCGTAGCTGGGACAGGGGCTCGATACGAGCAGTACTTC.

There are a few counts of this clone. The rearrangement links TRBV7-2 to TRBJ1-5; D may be TRBD1 (5 bases). The V gene lost 3 bases and the J gene lost 0 bases, with 9 bases spanning the gap. The CDR3 contains 15 residues. Germline V lookup: CDR1 SGHTA, CDR2 FQGNSA. The CDR3: CASSLGRDSNQPQHF. The DNA of the CDR3 is TGTGCCAGCAGCTTGGGCAGGGATAGCAATCAGCCCCAGCATTTT.

In the case of this clone: One end of the junction fails to match germline, which may point to a read error. The V call is TRBV2, the J call TRBJ2-1, with D perhaps matching TRBD2 (6 bases). The germline V gene encodes CDR1 SNHLY and CDR2 FYNNEI. There are 13 residues in the CDR3. DNA of the CDR3: TGTGCCGGCAGTCGGACGGGAGACAATGAGCAGTTCTTC. Translation gives CAGSRTGDNEQFF. Complete variable domain (other parts from reference TRBV2 and TRBJ2-1): EPEVTQTPSHQVTQMGQEVILRCVPISNHLYFYWYRQILGQKVEFLVSFYNNEISEKSEIFDDQFSVERPDGSNFTLKIRSTKLEDSAMYFCAGSRTGDNEQFFGPGTRLTVL.

V and J are TRBV27 and TRBJ1-5, with D perhaps TRBD1 (5 bases). The germline V gene encodes CDR1 MNHEY and CDR2 SMNVEV (reference sequence). The ends were cut back, 7 bases at V and 6 bases at J, with 10 bases in the middle. The CDR3 has 12 residues. CDR3 nucleotides: TGTGCCAGCAAGGGGATCGGTCAGCCCCAGCATTTT. Translation: CASKGIGQPQHF.

Note on this clone: Lacking the conserved final phenylalanine or tryptophan, this CDR3 likely reflects a read error. V gene TRBV5-1 combines with J gene TRBJ2-7, with TRBD2 matching over 7 bases. V shed 0 bases and J 6 bases; nucleotides not matched to a gene: 6. The CDR3 has 14 amino acids. Germline loops: CDR1 SGHRS, CDR2 YFSETQ. The CDR3, as DNA: TGCGCCAGCAGCTTGGCTGCGGGAGCTTCCGAGCAGTACCTC. Residues: CASSLAAGASEQYL.

V is TRBV7-3 and J is TRBJ2-5; D not certain. CDR1 is SGHTA and CDR2 is FQGTGA in the germline V gene. The CDR3 consists of 13 residues. The V end was cut by 4 bases, the J end by 2 bases, with 8 bases between. The CDR3: CASSSIPQETQYF. In DNA, the CDR3 is TGTGCCAGCAGCTCTATACCTCAAGAGACCCAGTACTTC.